The 27 T cell receptor beta chains given below trace back to one sample, sequenced in a study of cytomegalovirus exposure and HLA in healthy donors. 60 Vbeta and 13 Jbeta primers were used in PCR. Libraries were prepared by immunoSEQ multiplex PCR; TCRdb keeps only in-frame clonotypes and omits some of them. Its table lists about 32,000 clones. The sample taken for sequencing was PBMCs. These receptors came from a female donor in good health and CMV-seronegative.

The chain combines TRBV9 with TRBJ1-2, with D possibly TRBD1 on 6 matching bases. In germline, CDR1 is SGDLS, CDR2 YYNGEE. Trimming removed 3 bases from V and 4 bases from J, with 16 bases in between. The CDR3 loop spans 15 amino acids. CDR3 sequence (DNA): TGTGCCAGCAGCGCCCAGGAGACAGGTATCTATGGCTACACCTTC. This codes for CASSAQETGIYGYTF.

This sequence joins TRBV11-3 and TRBJ2-1, with a weak D call TRBD2 (5 bases). The germline V gene has CDR1 SGHNT and CDR2 YENEEA. The CDR3 has 16 amino acids. Trimming shortened V by 5 bases and J by 2 bases, and 16 bases separated the two germline ends. The CDR3: CASSPPGFGAYNEQFF. CDR3 DNA sequence: TGTGCCAGCAGCCCCCCGGGGTTCGGGGCCTACAATGAGCAGTTCTTC.

The J gene is TRBJ2-7, the V gene TRBV7-2, with TRBD1 identical over 7 bases. The CDR3 has 13 residues. The germline V gene has CDR1 SGHTA and CDR2 FQGNSA. J was trimmed by 4 bases and V by 5 bases; bases with no gene match: 5. CDR3: CASSQGQIYEQYF. The CDR3, as DNA: TGTGCCAGCAGCCAGGGACAGATATACGAGCAGTACTTC.

Concerning this clone: At one boundary the junction diverges from the germline segment, which might be a read error. The V call is TRBV6-5, the J call TRBJ2-7; 7 positions match TRBD1. The germline gives CDR1 MNHEY, CDR2 SVGAGI. The CDR3 runs to 16 residues. The CDR3 DNA follows: TGTGCCAACAGTTACTCGACAGGGTCTTACTATTACGAGCAGTACTTC. Its translation: CANSYSTGSYYYEQYF.

The CDR3 loop reads CSVVGQGNLETQYF. CDR3 nucleotide sequence: TGCAGCGTTGTGGGCCAGGGGAATTTAGAGACCCAGTACTTC. The V call is TRBV29-1, the J call TRBJ2-5, with a weak D call TRBD1 (6 bases). The germline CDR1 and CDR2 sequences are SQVTM and ANQGSEA. CDR3 size: 14 residues. V was shortened by 4 bases and J by 4 bases, with 16 bases between the two germline ends.

This chain connects TRBV6-1 to TRBJ1-2; D might be TRBD1 (6 bases). The V end was cut by 4 bases, the J end by 3 bases, with 12 bases between. Germline CDR1 and CDR2: MNHNS and SASEGT. This CDR3 region has 14 residues. The CDR3 sequence: CASSAGTTDYGYTF. The CDR3 DNA reads as TGTGCCAGCAGTGCCGGGACAACGGACTATGGCTACACCTTC.

The chain combines TRBV5-1 with TRBJ1-2; 9 nucleotides match TRBD1. The trim removed 0 bases at V and 5 bases at J, leaving 5 bases unmatched. Looked up from germline, CDR1 is SGHRS and CDR2 is YFSETQ. This CDR3 region has 15 residues. CDR3 loop: CASSLVGQGGYGYTF. In DNA, the CDR3 is TGCGCCAGCAGCTTGGTGGGACAGGGAGGGTATGGCTACACCTTC. Full variable domain (rest looked up from reference TRBV5-1 and TRBJ1-2): KAGVTQTPRYLIKTRGQQVTLSCSPISGHRSVSWYQQTPGQGLQFLFEYFSETQRNKGNFPGRFSGRQFSNSRSEMNVSTLELGDSALYLCASSLVGQGGYGYTFGSGTRLTVV.

The V gene is TRBV10-3, the J gene TRBJ1-1; 7 bases fit TRBD1. The trim removed 5 bases at V and 6 bases at J, leaving 3 bases unmatched. Germline V gene sequence: CDR1 ENHRY, CDR2 SYGVKD. This CDR3 is built from 12 residues. CDR3 amino acids: CAISWDSSEAFF. The CDR3 coding sequence is TGTGCCATCAGTTGGGACAGTTCTGAAGCTTTCTTT.

This rearrangement joins TRBV27 to TRBJ2-3; D is perhaps TRBD2 (6 bases). CDR1 is MNHEY and CDR2 is SMNVEV in the germline V gene (reference sequence). CDR3 length equals 16 residues. V was cut by 1 base and J by 1 base, with 12 bases left in between. The CDR3 spells CASSLFRSSGTDTQYF. CDR3 nucleotides: TGTGCCAGCAGTTTATTTAGGTCTAGCGGCACAGATACGCAGTATTTT.

The chain employs TRBV6-5 and TRBJ2-3; a weak D match, TRBD2 (6 bases). The CDR3 extends over 13 amino acids. The V end was cut by 6 bases, the J end by 5 bases, with 12 bases between. The germline gives CDR1 MNHEY, CDR2 SVGAGI. CDR3 residues: CASRSGPIDTQYF. The DNA for the CDR3 is TGTGCCAGCAGGAGCGGGCCCATAGATACGCAGTATTTT.

Measured by frequency, this clone is medium-sized. CDR3 loop: CASSQVAGTGITDTQYF. In nucleotides, the CDR3 is TGTGCCAGCAGTCAAGTCGCGGGGACAGGAATCACAGATACGCAGTATTTT. This chain uses TRBV6-1 with TRBJ2-3; 8 bases agree with TRBD1. Germline assignment: CDR1 MNHNS and CDR2 SASEGT. This CDR3 contains 17 residues. V shed 5 bases and J 2 bases; nucleotides not matched to a gene: 12.

V gene TRBV28 combines with J gene TRBJ1-1; 8 bases align to TRBD1. This CDR3 is 12 amino acids long. Trimming removed 7 bases from V and 7 bases from J; junction bases left unmatched: 5. In germline, CDR1 is MDHEN, CDR2 SYDVKM. The CDR3 DNA is TGTGCCAGCAAGTTCAGGGGGCTTGAAGCTTTCTTT. Translation gives CASKFRGLEAFF.

The chain joins TRBV7-2 to TRBJ1-2, with TRBD1 identical over 8 bases. Trimming took 5 bases from V and 2 from J; bases not matched to a gene: 4. Germline assignment: CDR1 SGHTA and CDR2 FQGNSA. The CDR3 spans 14 residues. This chain's CDR3 is CASSHGTGNYGYTF. Here the CDR3 DNA reads TGTGCCAGCAGCCATGGGACAGGCAACTATGGCTACACCTTC.

The CDR3 protein is CASSSLTGKRSGNTIYF. Written as DNA, the CDR3 is TGTGCCAGCAGTTCTTTGACAGGGAAGAGGTCTGGAAACACCATATATTTT. This chain uses TRBV27 with TRBJ1-3, with TRBD1 identical over 7 bases. The germline gives CDR1 MNHEY, CDR2 SMNVEV (reference sequence). CDR3 length equals 17 residues. The V gene end was trimmed by 4 bases and the J gene end by 1 base; junction bases not matched to a gene: 10.

The rearrangement joins TRBV5-8 to TRBJ1-2, with 7 positions matching TRBD1. V shed 1 base and J 0 bases; nucleotides not matched to a gene: 9. The CDR3 contains 17 residues. CDR1 is SGHTS and CDR2 is YDEGEE in the germline V gene. The CDR3: CASSLNKDRNTNYGYTF. CDR3 bases: TGTGCCAGCAGCTTGAACAAGGACAGGAACACTAACTATGGCTACACCTTC.

The V call is TRBV9, the J call TRBJ1-2, with 8 bases lining up with TRBD1. This CDR3 region has 12 residues. Germline V gives CDR1 SGDLS, CDR2 YYNGEE. The V segment lost 6 bases and the J segment 6 bases; nucleotides outside the gene matches: 4. CDR3 loop: CASTRDRHGYTF. Here the CDR3 DNA reads TGTGCCAGCACACGGGACAGGCATGGCTACACCTTC.

The V call is TRBV7-2, the J call TRBJ2-7; the match to TRBD2 covers 11 bases. Germline V gene lookup returns CDR1 SGHTA and CDR2 FQGNSA. CDR3 length: 13 residues. The V segment lost 5 bases and the J segment 3 bases; nucleotides outside the gene matches: 0. CDR3 sequence reads: CASSGTSGYEQYF. In DNA form, the CDR3 reads TGTGCCAGCAGCGGGACTAGCGGCTACGAGCAGTACTTC.

The chain employs TRBV4-3 and TRBJ2-7, with TRBD1 as a possible D gene (6 bases). Germline V gene lookup returns CDR1 LGHNA and CDR2 YSLEER. Trimming shortened V by 4 bases and J by 0 bases, and 16 bases separated the two germline ends. This CDR3 contains 16 residues. For the CDR3, the DNA is TGCGCCAGCAGCCGCTCGAGGGCAGGGGACTCCTACGAGCAGTACTTC. This gives the protein CASSRSRAGDSYEQYF.

The chain uses TRBV11-2 and TRBJ1-6; D possibly corresponds to TRBD1 (5 bases). Germline CDR1 and CDR2: SGHAT and FQNNGV. V lost 4 bases to trimming and J lost 7 bases, with 14 bases between them. The CDR3 covers 15 residues. The CDR3 coding sequence is TGTGCCAGCAGCTCGGGGGACCGCATAAATTCACCCCTCCACTTT. This gives the protein CASSSGDRINSPLHF.

V is TRBV15 and J is TRBJ2-3; maybe TRBD2 (7 bases). The CDR3 covers 15 residues. V was pared by 3 bases and J by 2 bases, with 12 bases between. Germline V gives CDR1 LNHNV, CDR2 YYDKDF (reference sequence). CDR3 loop: CATSRGGATTDTQYF. The DNA of the CDR3 is TGTGCCACCAGCAGGGGGGGGGCTACCACAGATACGCAGTATTTT. The full variable domain, with the rest looked up from reference TRBV15 and TRBJ2-3, is DAMVIQNPRYQVTQFGKPVTLSCSQTLNHNVMYWYQQKSSQAPKLLFHYYDKDFNNEADTPDNFQSRRPNTSFCFLDIRSPGLGDTAMYLCATSRGGATTDTQYFGPGTRLTVL.

This chain joins TRBV2 and TRBJ2-7; 12 positions match TRBD1. The V gene's germline CDR1 is SNHLY and CDR2 FYNNEI. The CDR3 runs to 15 residues. With V trimmed by 2 bases and J by 4 bases, 3 bases remained unmatched. CDR3 nucleotides: TGTGCCAGCAGTGAAAGGGACAGGGGGCTGTACGAGCAGTACTTC. Encoded protein: CASSERDRGLYEQYF.

This sequence joins TRBV7-3 and TRBJ2-2, with 10 bases fitting TRBD2. CDR1 and CDR2 (germline): SGHTA, FQGTGA. The CDR3 covers 15 residues. J was trimmed by 5 bases and V by 5 bases; bases with no gene match: 5. The CDR3 sequence is CASSREAGGTGELFF. The CDR3 region has the DNA TGTGCCAGCAGCCGTGAAGCGGGGGGGACCGGGGAGCTGTTTTTT.

V gene TRBV5-1 combines with J gene TRBJ1-4, with D hard to call. Trimming took off 2 bases at V and 4 bases at J, with 15 bases between the two ends. CDR1 is SGHRS and CDR2 is YFSETQ in the germline V gene. The CDR3 contains 16 residues. CDR3 in amino acids: CASSFFASGGNEKLFF. The CDR3 DNA sequence: TGCGCCAGCAGCTTCTTTGCGAGTGGAGGTAATGAAAAACTGTTTTTT.

The chain uses TRBV10-1 and TRBJ1-3; no reliable D call. CDR1 and CDR2 (germline): WNHNN, SYGVQD (reference sequence). V lost 5 bases and J 5 bases, leaving 7 bases between the germline ends. CDR3 length: 12 amino acids. The CDR3 region is CASSPGRNTIYF. The CDR3, as DNA: TGCGCCAGCAGTCCAGGAAGAAACACCATATATTTT.

The chain links TRBV6-5 to TRBJ2-1, with D possibly matching TRBD1 (5 bases). The CDR3 contains 16 residues. Germline values: CDR1 MNHEY, CDR2 SVGAGI. V was shortened by 4 bases and J by 7 bases, with 20 bases between the two germline ends. CDR3 amino acids: CASSSRNPVQVNEQFF. CDR3 nucleotides: TGTGCCAGCAGTTCTCGCAATCCAGTACAGGTAAATGAGCAGTTCTTC.

The chain recombines TRBV7-2 with TRBJ1-1; D gene unclear. The CDR3 is 13 residues long. V was cut by 1 base and J by 5 bases, with 8 bases left in between. CDR1 and CDR2 from the germline V gene are SGHTA and FQGNSA. CDR3 region: CASSLDAGTEAFF. The CDR3 DNA follows: TGTGCCAGCAGCTTAGATGCGGGGACTGAAGCTTTCTTT.

The CDR3 DNA reads as TGTGCCAGCAGTGTAACACAGGAAGATAGCACAGATACGCAGTATTTT. It codes for CASSVTQEDSTDTQYF. This chain connects TRBV6-1 to TRBJ2-3; a possible D gene is TRBD1 (5 bases). The CDR3 runs to 16 residues. Germline lookup yields CDR1 MNHNS and CDR2 SASEGT. Trimming shortened V by 4 bases and J by 0 bases, and 14 bases separated the two germline ends.